This T cell receptor (beta chain) was recorded in a study of human T cells and chemical hapten exposure. Study context: Patches that contained 0.01% DPC were applied to the upper back and read at 6 days. Alopecia areata, totalis or universalis affected patients, mainly female. Overall study results and limits: Expanded TCRs formed significantly more large CDR3 similarity clusters than controls. Because they had alopecia, donors may respond immunologically unlike healthy people.

Time point given: patch test 1, 2 weeks after DPC sensitization. The treatment: therapeutic diphenylcyclopropenone sensitization with weekly scalp DPC. In TCRdb, the RACE reads were re-called with MiXCR into one record per CDR3 protein. The sample holds some 380,000 distinct CDR3 sequences, 4.8% seen once. Germline V gene sequence: CDR1 SGHAT, CDR2 FQNNGV. The ends lost 2 bases at V and 1 base at J; junction bases unmatched: 6. There are 16 residues in the CDR3. As regards this clonotype: The antigen is unknown.

The chain has TRBV11-2 and TRBJ2-7; 9 bases line up with TRBD2. Sequenced material: whole blood, taken in connection with sensitization to the hapten diphenylcyclopropenone (DPC). This clonotype was obtained from a woman between 45 and 65 years old with alopecia areata. Some clones in this sample may be carry-over from other donors' samples. This CDR3 reads CASSLIAGAASYEQYF. The CDR3 nucleotides read TGTGCCAGCAGCTTAATAGCGGGAGCTGCGTCCTACGAGCAGTACTTC.